This is a list of T cell receptor beta chains from one sample in a study of Ad26.COV2.S vaccination and SARS-CoV-2 variants. The repertoire was sequenced with immunoSEQ multiplex PCR; TCRdb's copy has only in-frame clones and lacks some. The sample has fewer than 900,000 clones, roughly 90% seen once; the top ten hold over 1.3%. The source was peripheral blood, collected in a trial of Ad26.COV2.S vaccine versus placebo. The receptors stem from a person aged 18-65 years who received the Ad26.COV2.S COVID-19 vaccine or a placebo. Both conserved end residues are part of each CDR3. Each record gives: clone size, D gene, J gene, V gene, CDR3 protein, CDR3 DNA. A D gene is named only where the DNA matches it firmly. Where a row states a size, it is once, few, many or the class of an expanded clone; other rows omit it.

abundance: .
d_gene: .
j_gene: TRBJ2-3
v_gene: TRBV7-2
CDR3aa: CASRLAGASTDTQYF
CDR3nt: TGTGCCAGCAGGCTCGCGGGGGCCAGCACAGATACGCAGTATTTT

abundance: few
d_gene: TRBD1
j_gene: TRBJ2-1
v_gene: TRBV19
CDR3aa: CASSIVTTGNEQFF
CDR3nt: TGTGCCAGTAGTATAGTCACGACAGGGAATGAGCAGTTCTTC

abundance: .
d_gene: TRBD2
j_gene: TRBJ2-1
v_gene: TRBV18
CDR3aa: CASSPPTSGQLYNEQFF
CDR3nt: TGTGCCAGCTCACCACCGACTAGCGGGCAGCTGTACAATGAGCAGTTCTTC

abundance: .
d_gene: TRBD1
j_gene: TRBJ1-1
v_gene: TRBV14
CDR3aa: CASSHPLGQGNTEAFF
CDR3nt: TGTGCCAGCAGCCACCCCCTCGGACAGGGCAACACTGAAGCTTTCTTT

abundance: .
d_gene: .
j_gene: TRBJ1-2
v_gene: TRBV5-1
CDR3aa: CASSLDGPYGYTF
CDR3nt: TGCGCCAGCAGCTTGGACGGCCCTTATGGCTACACCTTC

abundance: .
d_gene: .
j_gene: TRBJ1-4
v_gene: TRBV24-1
CDR3aa: CATSDPGQGLFF
CDR3nt: TGTGCCACCAGTGATCCGGGACAAGGACTGTTTTTT

abundance: .
d_gene: TRBD2
j_gene: TRBJ2-2
v_gene: TRBV19
CDR3aa: CASMGTSGTGELFF
CDR3nt: TGTGCCAGTATGGGGACTAGCGGTACCGGGGAGCTGTTTTTT

abundance: .
d_gene: .
j_gene: TRBJ2-5
v_gene: TRBV5-1
CDR3aa: CASSLRWGQETQYF
CDR3nt: TGCGCCAGCAGCTTACGGTGGGGCCAAGAGACCCAGTACTTC

abundance: .
d_gene: TRBD1
j_gene: TRBJ1-2
v_gene: TRBV5-1
CDR3aa: CASTRDRALDYGYTF
CDR3nt: TGCGCCAGCACGCGGGACAGGGCACTAGACTATGGCTACACCTTC

abundance: .
d_gene: .
j_gene: TRBJ2-2
v_gene: TRBV6-5
CDR3aa: CASSRQLGPGELFF
CDR3nt: TGTGCCAGCAGTCGCCAATTGGGGCCCGGGGAGCTGTTTTTT

abundance: few
d_gene: .
j_gene: TRBJ1-2
v_gene: TRBV6-4
CDR3aa: CASSDGGPNYGYTF
CDR3nt: TGTGCCAGCAGTGACGGGGGCCCGAACTATGGCTACACCTTC

abundance: .
d_gene: .
j_gene: TRBJ2-1
v_gene: TRBV12-3/TRBV12-4
CDR3aa: CASSFGSNEQFF
CDR3nt: TGTGCCAGCAGTTTTGGCAGCAATGAGCAGTTCTTC

abundance: .
d_gene: .
j_gene: TRBJ1-1
v_gene: TRBV5-6
CDR3aa: CASSPGGLQAFF
CDR3nt: TGTGCCAGCAGCCCGGGGGGTCTCCAAGCTTTCTTT

abundance: .
d_gene: .
j_gene: TRBJ2-1
v_gene: TRBV18
CDR3aa: CASSPPSSYNEQFF
CDR3nt: TGTGCCAGCTCACCACCAAGCTCCTACAATGAGCAGTTCTTC

abundance: .
d_gene: TRBD1
j_gene: TRBJ2-5
v_gene: TRBV18
CDR3aa: CASSTGTGVPETQYF
CDR3nt: TGTGCCAGCTCAACCGGGACAGGGGTCCCAGAGACCCAGTACTTC

abundance: .
d_gene: TRBD1
j_gene: TRBJ2-5
v_gene: TRBV5-1
CDR3aa: CASSTGQGQETQYF
CDR3nt: TGCGCCAGCAGCACTGGACAGGGACAAGAGACCCAGTACTTC

abundance: .
d_gene: TRBD1
j_gene: TRBJ2-7
v_gene: TRBV10-3
CDR3aa: CAISEPVGTGAYEQYF
CDR3nt: TGTGCCATCAGTGAGCCCGTGGGGACAGGTGCCTACGAGCAGTACTTC

abundance: .
d_gene: .
j_gene: TRBJ1-5
v_gene: TRBV3-1/TRBV3-2
CDR3aa: CASSQWSGNQPQHF
CDR3nt: TGTGCCAGCAGCCAATGGTCAGGAAATCAGCCCCAGCATTTT

abundance: .
d_gene: .
j_gene: TRBJ1-6
v_gene: TRBV7-9
CDR3aa: CASSQANNKYSPLHF
CDR3nt: TGTGCCAGCAGCCAGGCTAATAACAAGTATTCACCCCTCCACTTT

abundance: .
d_gene: .
j_gene: TRBJ2-3
v_gene: TRBV19
CDR3aa: CASSLDLQYF
CDR3nt: TGTGCCAGTAGTTTAGACTTGCAGTATTTT

abundance: .
d_gene: TRBD1
j_gene: TRBJ1-6
v_gene: TRBV7-9
CDR3aa: CASSFFTGGRTDNSPLHF
CDR3nt: TGTGCCAGCAGCTTTTTTACAGGGGGCCGGACTGATAATTCACCCCTCCACTTT

abundance: .
d_gene: .
j_gene: TRBJ2-2
v_gene: TRBV30
CDR3aa: CAWSVRPTVNTGELFF
CDR3nt: TGTGCCTGGAGTGTACGCCCGACCGTCAACACCGGGGAGCTGTTTTTT

abundance: few
d_gene: .
j_gene: TRBJ2-4
v_gene: TRBV18
CDR3aa: CASSPQQPKNIQYF
CDR3nt: TGTGCCAGCTCACCACAACAGCCCAAAAACATTCAGTACTTC

abundance: .
d_gene: TRBD1
j_gene: TRBJ2-1
v_gene: TRBV11-2
CDR3aa: CASSRQGSYNEQFF
CDR3nt: TGTGCCAGCAGCCGACAGGGCTCCTACAATGAGCAGTTCTTC

abundance: .
d_gene: TRBD2
j_gene: TRBJ2-1
v_gene: TRBV18
CDR3aa: CASSLGTKNSYNEQFF
CDR3nt: TGTGCCAGCTCACTTGGGACTAAGAATTCCTACAATGAGCAGTTCTTC

abundance: .
d_gene: .
j_gene: TRBJ1-2
v_gene: TRBV19
CDR3aa: CASSIGGSYGYTF
CDR3nt: TGTGCCAGTAGTATTGGGGGTAGCTATGGCTACACCTTC

abundance: .
d_gene: .
j_gene: TRBJ1-5
v_gene: TRBV6-1
CDR3aa: CASSEAARGRPQHF
CDR3nt: TGTGCCAGCAGTGAAGCAGCCAGGGGTAGGCCCCAGCATTTT

abundance: once
d_gene: TRBD2
j_gene: TRBJ2-1
v_gene: TRBV27
CDR3aa: CASSWTSNNEQFF
CDR3nt: TGTGCCAGCAGTTGGACTAGCAACAATGAGCAGTTCTTC

abundance: .
d_gene: .
j_gene: TRBJ1-2
v_gene: TRBV6-2/TRBV6-3
CDR3aa: CASSYSSQDPEGGYTF
CDR3nt: TGTGCCAGCAGTTACTCGAGTCAGGACCCTGAGGGCGGCTACACCTTC

abundance: .
d_gene: TRBD2
j_gene: TRBJ2-7
v_gene: TRBV7-9
CDR3aa: CASTLNRASGINSHTTEQYF
CDR3nt: TGTGCCAGCACCCTAAATAGGGCTAGCGGGATAAACAGCCATACTACTGAGCAGTACTTC

abundance: .
d_gene: .
j_gene: TRBJ2-5
v_gene: TRBV12-3/TRBV12-4
CDR3aa: CASSRRETQYF
CDR3nt: TGTGCCAGCAGTAGAAGGGAGACCCAGTACTTC

abundance: few
d_gene: .
j_gene: TRBJ1-2
v_gene: TRBV7-9
CDR3aa: CASSFVAEGYTF
CDR3nt: TGTGCCAGCAGCTTCGTGGCGGAAGGCTACACCTTC

abundance: .
d_gene: .
j_gene: TRBJ2-2
v_gene: TRBV7-2
CDR3aa: CASSPRDLNTGELFF
CDR3nt: TGTGCCAGCAGCCCGAGGGACTTGAACACCGGGGAGCTGTTTTTT

abundance: .
d_gene: TRBD2
j_gene: TRBJ2-5
v_gene: TRBV11-1
CDR3aa: CASSSLTAGETQYF
CDR3nt: TGTGCCAGCAGCTCCCTGACAGCGGGGGAGACCCAGTACTTC

abundance: few
d_gene: .
j_gene: TRBJ2-2
v_gene: TRBV27
CDR3aa: CASSLTVGLGNTGELFF
CDR3nt: TGTGCCAGCAGTTTAACGGTAGGGTTGGGAAACACCGGGGAGCTGTTTTTT

abundance: .
d_gene: .
j_gene: TRBJ2-7
v_gene: TRBV6-6
CDR3aa: CASSYRSAAYEQYF
CDR3nt: TGTGCCAGCAGTTACAGAAGCGCTGCCTACGAGCAGTACTTC

abundance: .
d_gene: .
j_gene: TRBJ1-1
v_gene: TRBV5-4
CDR3aa: CASSLVGRANTEAFF
CDR3nt: TGTGCCAGCAGCTTGGTGGGGAGGGCGAACACTGAAGCTTTCTTT

abundance: .
d_gene: .
j_gene: TRBJ1-4
v_gene: TRBV5-8
CDR3aa: CASSPWDTEGEKLFF
CDR3nt: TGTGCCAGCAGCCCTTGGGACACCGAAGGGGAAAAACTGTTTTTT

abundance: .
d_gene: TRBD2
j_gene: TRBJ2-1
v_gene: TRBV5-1
CDR3aa: CASSFASGRANEQFF
CDR3nt: TGCGCCAGCAGCTTCGCTAGCGGGAGGGCAAATGAGCAGTTCTTC

abundance: .
d_gene: TRBD2
j_gene: TRBJ2-7
v_gene: TRBV27
CDR3aa: CASSLRGSSGGLKPYEQYF
CDR3nt: TGTGCCAGCAGTTTAAGAGGGTCTAGCGGGGGACTAAAACCCTACGAGCAGTACTTC